This T cell receptor beta chain comes out of a study of preoperative IRX-2 immunotherapy in early breast cancer. V dropped 5 bases and J dropped 3 bases, with 11 bases sitting between them. The CDR3 loop spans 14 amino acids. CDR1 and CDR2 (germline): MNHGY, SAAAGT. The method was immunoSEQ multiplex PCR; TCRdb's version includes in-frame clones alone and lacks a portion of them. The sample has more than 35,000 clones; around 77% are singletons. Treatment in this sample: preoperative locoregional IRX-2 cytokine immunotherapy. Samples came from a phase Ib trial of preoperative locoregional IRX-2 cytokine immunotherapy.

The input for sequencing was tumor tissue, taken after IRX-2 immunotherapy. This chain joins TRBV6-8 and TRBJ2-1; D perhaps matches TRBD1 (7 bases). The TCR sequence derives from a human donor with breast cancer. In DNA, the CDR3 is TGTGCCAGCAGTCGGGGGACAGTCTACAATGAGCAGTTCTTC. Protein product: CASSRGTVYNEQFF.